This T cell receptor beta chain comes out of a study of blood T cell repertoires in COVID-19. From germline, CDR1 is WNHNN and CDR2 SYGVQD (reference sequence). V gave up 5 bases and J gave up 7 bases, with 9 bases separating them. This CDR3 contains 13 residues. Clones were read by immunoSEQ multiplex PCR, and TCRdb kept only the in-frame ones, dropping some. The data hold around 40,000 clones, with about 87% observed a single time. The specimen was peripheral blood. This receptor was taken from a man aged 50-59 years with active or convalescent COVID-19. The rearrangement uses TRBV10-1 and TRBJ1-6; D ambiguous. CDR3 sequence (DNA): TGCGCCAGCAGTAGCGGAGCCAATTCACCCCTCCACTTT. Its translation is CASSSGANSPLHF.